This T cell receptor (beta chain) was retrieved from a study of shared clonotypes between healthy human individuals. General study findings and limits: Specimens sampled were limited to blood, with tissue repertoires likely differing. Between a handful of donors, naive CD4 clonotypes were shared at a level of approximately 5%.

This clone was detected once. Its antigen is not identified. The V end lost 4 bases, the J end lost 4 bases, and 17 bases lay between the germline ends. The CDR3 spans 15 residues. Per germline, CDR1 GTSNPN and CDR2 SVGIG (reference sequence). Measured with immunoSEQ multiplex PCR; TCRdb has only the in-frame clones, and not every one. This table has 330,000 or so clones, less than 85% appearing once. J is TRBJ2-1 and V is TRBV30; D perhaps matches TRBD2 (5 bases). Material: memory CD4+ T cells sorted from blood. Subset: CD45RA-negative fraction. The TCR comes from a man aged 25 to 40 in good health. CDR3 in amino acids: CAWNPRGAKYNEQFF. The CDR3 DNA sequence: TGTGCCTGGAATCCTCGGGGAGCGAAGTACAATGAGCAGTTCTTC.